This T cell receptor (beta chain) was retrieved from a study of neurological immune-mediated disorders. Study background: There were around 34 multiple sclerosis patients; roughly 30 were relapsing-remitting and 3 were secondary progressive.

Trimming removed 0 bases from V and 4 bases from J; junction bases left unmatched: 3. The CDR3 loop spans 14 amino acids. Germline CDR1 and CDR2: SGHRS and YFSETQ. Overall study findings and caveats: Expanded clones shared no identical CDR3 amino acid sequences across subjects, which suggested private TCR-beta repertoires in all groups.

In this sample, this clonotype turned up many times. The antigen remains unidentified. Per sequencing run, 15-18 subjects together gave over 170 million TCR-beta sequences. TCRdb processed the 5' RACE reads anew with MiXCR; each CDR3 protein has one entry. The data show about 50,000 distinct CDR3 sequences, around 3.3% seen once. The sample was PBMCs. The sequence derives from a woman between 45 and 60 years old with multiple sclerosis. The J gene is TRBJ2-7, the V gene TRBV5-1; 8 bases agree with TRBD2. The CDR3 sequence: CASSLGTSQYEQYF. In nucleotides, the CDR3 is TGCGCCAGCAGCTTGGGGACTAGCCAATACGAGCAGTACTTC.